Following are 8 T cell receptor beta chains from one sample sequenced in a study of human versus mouse CDR3 diversity and MHC coevolution. Assay used: immunoSEQ multiplex PCR; TCRdb lists only in-frame clones, some missing. The sample lists 60,000 to 95,000 clones, 85% to 95% occurring once. The specimen sequenced was naive CD4+ T cells from blood. Sample subset: CD45RO-negative CD62L-positive naive CD4 T cells. These receptors all stem from a person between 25 and 70 years old in good health.

The rearrangement joins TRBV7-9 to TRBJ2-1; a weak D match, TRBD1 (5 bases). Germline assignment: CDR1 SEHNR and CDR2 FQNEAQ (reference sequence). This CDR3 comprises 17 residues. The V and J ends lost 3 bases and 4 bases respectively, with 19 bases between them. The CDR3 nucleotides read TGTGCCAGCAGCTTCACGGAGCTCCAGGGATCTTACAATGAGCAGTTCTTC. This translates into CASSFTELQGSYNEQFF.

The J gene is TRBJ1-3, the V gene TRBV6-1; 7 bases are shared with TRBD1. Germline values: CDR1 MNHNS, CDR2 SASEGT. V was pared by 6 bases and J by 3 bases, with 8 bases of the junction left unmatched. The CDR3 is 15 residues long. The CDR3 coding sequence is TGTGCCAGCAGCGGACAGGCGGTTGGTGGAAACACCATATATTTT. Protein sequence: CASSGQAVGGNTIYF.

This CDR3 is CSVEDRDRRARQYF. DNA of the CDR3: TGCAGCGTTGAAGATCGAGACAGACGAGCCCGACAGTACTTC. The chain carries TRBV29-1 and TRBJ2-7, with TRBD1 as a possible D gene (5 bases). The CDR3 covers 14 residues. CDR1 is SQVTM, CDR2 ANQGSEA, per germline. Trimming cost V 0 bases and J 10 bases, with 19 bases left between them.

The V call is TRBV10-3, the J call TRBJ2-5, with 10 bases that match TRBD2. Per the germline V gene, CDR1 is ENHRY and CDR2 is SYGVKD. The CDR3 consists of 16 residues. The trim removed 0 bases at V and 9 bases at J, leaving 10 bases unmatched. The CDR3: CAISESGDSGGAPQYF. In nucleotides, the CDR3 is TGTGCCATCAGTGAGTCAGGCGACAGCGGGGGGGCTCCCCAGTACTTC.

V gene TRBV11-1 combines with J gene TRBJ2-2, with D possibly TRBD1 on 5 matching bases. The CDR3 spans 14 residues. Trimming stripped 1 base from V and 4 bases from J, with 7 bases between. CDR1 SGHAT and CDR2 FQDESV come from the germline V gene (reference sequence). The CDR3: CASSLDRITGELFF. In DNA, the CDR3 is TGTGCCAGCAGCTTAGACAGGATCACCGGGGAGCTGTTTTTT.

CDR3 bases: TGTGCCAGCAGCTTTAATCCCTCCTACGAGCAGTACTTC. This encodes CASSFNPSYEQYF. The chain combines TRBV7-8 with TRBJ2-7; no definite D call. Looked up from germline, CDR1 is SGHVS and CDR2 is FQNEAQ. The CDR3 consists of 13 residues. Between the trimmed V and J ends, which lost 3 bases and 0 bases, there was a span of 6 bases.

This rearrangement joins TRBV13 to TRBJ2-3, with 7 bases lining up with TRBD2. Germline loops: CDR1 PRHDT, CDR2 FYEKMQ (reference sequence). The CDR3 length is 14 residues. With V trimmed by 0 bases and J by 7 bases, 4 bases remained unmatched. In DNA form, the CDR3 reads TGTGCCAGCAGCTTAGGCGGGGGGAGAAATACGCAGTATTTT. Protein product: CASSLGGGRNTQYF.

This rearrangement joins TRBV27 to TRBJ2-2; 15 nucleotides align to TRBD2. The CDR3 has 18 amino acids. Germline V gives CDR1 MNHEY, CDR2 SMNVEV (reference sequence). The J segment lost 6 bases and the V segment lost 6 bases, leaving 11 bases of the junction unmatched. The CDR3 region is CASRTGTSGGKRSGELFF. The CDR3 DNA is TGTGCCAGCAGGACCGGGACTAGCGGGGGGAAGAGGTCCGGGGAGCTGTTTTTT.